The 6 T cell receptor beta chains presented below share a single source sample, sequenced in a study of T cells after somatic rescue of genetic block. Generated by immunoSEQ multiplex PCR, the TCRdb table keeps only in-frame clones and is missing some. This table holds 70,000 or so clones, roughly nine tenths found once. Specimen: peripheral blood mononuclear cells (PBMCs). These receptors originate from a man aged 40-49 years.

In its sample, this clone was seen once. V and J are TRBV18 and TRBJ1-6, with no clear D. Trimming stripped 1 base from V and 0 bases from J, with 4 bases between. The CDR3 is made up of 15 amino acids. Germline CDR1 KGHSH, CDR2 LQKENI. The CDR3 loop reads CASSPQSSYNSPLHF. CDR3 DNA: TGTGCCAGCTCACCACAGAGCTCCTATAATTCACCCCTCCACTTT.

The count of this clone is one. The V call is TRBV5-1, the J call TRBJ2-7; TRBD2 agrees at 9 bases. Germline CDR1 is SGHRS and CDR2 is YFSETQ. V was clipped by 4 bases and J by 5 bases; unmatched bases: 7. The CDR3 has 14 amino acids. CDR3 DNA: TGCGCCAGCAGCATTGGGACTAGCCGGGACGAGCAGTACTTC. Its protein is CASSIGTSRDEQYF. Filled out from reference TRBV5-1 and TRBJ2-7, the complete variable domain reads KAGVTQTPRYLIKTRGQQVTLSCSPISGHRSVSWYQQTPGQGLQFLFEYFSETQRNKGNFPGRFSGRQFSNSRSEMNVSTLELGDSALYLCASSIGTSRDEQYFGPGTRLTVT.

The chain carries TRBV4-1 and TRBJ1-5, with D maybe TRBD1 (6 bases). In germline, CDR1 is MGHRA, CDR2 YSYEKL. The length of the CDR3 is 15 residues. V was trimmed by 4 bases and J by 4 bases, leaving 14 bases between them. The DNA of the CDR3 is TGCGCCAGCAGCCTACAATGGCAGGGGAATCAGCCCCAGCATTTT. Translating it yields CASSLQWQGNQPQHF.

V gene TRBV10-2 combines with J gene TRBJ2-7, with 13 bases lining up with TRBD2. Germline CDR1 reads WSHSY; CDR2 reads SAAADI. The CDR3 has 17 residues. V shed 7 bases and J 0 bases; nucleotides not matched to a gene: 9. The CDR3 DNA reads as TGCGCCAGCACTTCCCCGGGACTAGCGGGACCCTCCTACGAGCAGTACTTC. As protein: CASTSPGLAGPSYEQYF.

The chain links TRBV5-4 to TRBJ2-1; D gene uncertain. CDR1 SGHNT and CDR2 YYREEE come from the germline V gene (reference sequence). CDR3 size: 17 residues. V was trimmed by 0 bases and J by 0 bases, leaving 13 bases between them. The CDR3 region is CASSLEPTLSSYNEQFF. CDR3 bases: TGTGCCAGCAGCTTGGAACCCACTCTGAGCTCCTACAATGAGCAGTTCTTC.

The chain carries TRBV7-9 and TRBJ2-7; the match to TRBD1 covers 8 bases. V lost 5 bases and J lost 6; bases outside the gene matches: 9. Germline CDR1 reads SEHNR; CDR2 reads FQNEAQ (reference sequence). The CDR3 covers 14 residues. This CDR3 is CASSTRDRPSEQYF. In nucleotides, the CDR3 is TGTGCCAGCAGCACCCGGGACAGGCCTTCCGAGCAGTACTTC.